This entry lists 3 T cell receptor beta chains sequenced from one sample in a study of blood T cell repertoires in COVID-19. Libraries were prepared by immunoSEQ multiplex PCR; TCRdb keeps only in-frame clonotypes and omits some of them. This table holds 300,000 to 400,000 clones, 88% found once. Sequenced material: PBMCs or T cells enriched from blood (not recorded which). Every receptor here comes from a woman between 25 and 40 years old with acute COVID-19.

The chain joins TRBV6-5 to TRBJ1-1; 10 positions agree with TRBD1. The germline CDR1 and CDR2 sequences are MNHEY and SVGAGI. V shed 5 bases and J 8 bases; nucleotides not matched to a gene: 5. The CDR3 covers 13 residues. The CDR3 loop is CASSRTGGKEAFF. CDR3 coding DNA: TGTGCCAGCAGTCGGACAGGGGGAAAAGAAGCTTTCTTT.

The chain carries TRBV5-1 and TRBJ2-7; 8 bases line up with TRBD1. Germline-derived CDR1 and CDR2 are SGHRS and YFSETQ. This CDR3 has 15 residues. With V trimmed by 0 bases and J by 0 bases, 2 bases remained unmatched. The CDR3 spells CASSLGQGPSYEQYF. As DNA, the CDR3 is TGCGCCAGCAGCTTGGGACAGGGGCCCTCCTACGAGCAGTACTTC.

The chain recombines TRBV9 with TRBJ2-1; possible D gene TRBD1, 5 bases. From germline, CDR1 is SGDLS and CDR2 YYNGEE. V was trimmed by 6 bases and J by 3 bases, leaving 13 bases between them. The CDR3 is made up of 14 amino acids. The CDR3 nucleotides are TGTGCCAGCAACGTTCAGGGTTTCTACAATGAGCAGTTCTTC. Translating gives CASNVQGFYNEQFF. Based on the CDR3 plus reference TRBV9 and TRBJ2-1, the full variable domain is DSGVTQTPKHLITATGQRVTLRCSPRSGDLSVYWYQQSLDQGLQFLIQYYNGEERAKGNILERFSAQQFPDLHSELNLSSLELGDSALYFCASNVQGFYNEQFFGPGTRLTVL.